This TCR beta chain stems from a study of blood T cells in healthy people across ages. A second PCR, run for about 7 to 11 cycles, used a sample-barcoded 5' primer plus a J-beta primer mix. TCRdb processed the 5' RACE reads anew with MiXCR; each CDR3 protein has one entry. The data show under 1 million distinct CDR3 sequences, 40% to 50% seen once. As regards this clonotype: Its target is unknown.

The study's findings and limits: Not knowing donor CMV status may have confounded expanded clonotype changes. Long-lived and aged donors differed, with more naive CD4+ cells and higher diversity in the long-lived.

The CDR3 runs to 14 residues. Germline V gene lookup returns CDR1 DFQATT and CDR2 SNEGSKA (reference sequence). V lost 5 bases and J 1 base, leaving 13 bases between the germline ends. The sequencing sample was made of blood. This TCR was recovered from a man in his 60s in good health. The chain joins TRBV20-1 to TRBJ2-3, with D possibly being TRBD2 (6 bases). The CDR3 bases are TGCAGTGCTGAGGGAGGCACAGGCACAGATACGCAGTATTTT. This gives the protein CSAEGGTGTDTQYF.